Sequencing of this TCR beta chain was carried out in a study of shared clonotypes between healthy human individuals. Study-level findings and limits: Despite large depth, sorted-subset datasets appeared incompletely sequenced.

Germline loops: CDR1 GTSNPN, CDR2 SVGIG (reference sequence). Unmatched junction bases numbered 8, after V lost 1 base and J lost 5 bases. The CDR3 has 15 amino acids. The assay was immunoSEQ multiplex PCR, and TCRdb's table has in-frame clones only and misses some. This sample yields 2,500,000 or so clones, of which 93% are seen a single time; around 0.37% belongs to the top ten. Concerning this clone: Antigen: not known.

The TCR comes from a man younger than 35 in good health. Some clones in this sample may be carry-over from other donors' samples. This chain connects TRBV30 to TRBJ1-2; 9 nucleotides align to TRBD1. The sequenced sample was naive CD4+ T cells from PBMCs. Documented subset: CD45RA+ positively selected. The chain's CDR3 is CAWSAGDREYYGYTF. The CDR3 DNA reads TGTGCCTGGAGTGCTGGGGACAGGGAGTATTATGGCTACACCTTC.